A selection of T cell receptor beta chains follows, all from one sample in a study of radiation and T cells in renal cell carcinoma. Here immunoSEQ multiplex PCR was the method, and the copy in TCRdb shows in-frame clones only, minus some. The data show some 75,000 clones, about 80% seen once. Sequencing was performed on blood, taken from a patient whose treatment included radiotherapy and nephrectomy. Receptor source: a man aged 55-75 years with renal cell carcinoma. CDR3s include the opening cysteine and the closing phenylalanine or tryptophan. Fields, in order: J gene, V gene, CDR3 protein.

TRBJ2-7 | TRBV10-3 | CAISVGLAGTYEQYF
TRBJ2-1 | TRBV4-3 | CASSQDVPSGTYNEQFF
TRBJ2-7 | TRBV27 | CASSFQGPAYEQYF
TRBJ2-3 | TRBV4-3 | CASSLEGIRDTQYF
TRBJ1-4 | TRBV5-1 | CASSLGQGASTNEKLFF
TRBJ2-5 | TRBV7-2 | CASSLNVGQEGTQYF
TRBJ1-1 | TRBV15 | CATSSVGQGRTEAFF
TRBJ2-1 | TRBV5-1 | CASSSQGYSYNEQFF
TRBJ2-2 | TRBV5-4 | CASSLQGASGELFF
TRBJ1-4 | TRBV28 | CASSPSDRVREKLFF
TRBJ1-1 | TRBV30 | CAWSVNPRDTEAFF
TRBJ1-2 | TRBV29-1 | CSVSLSYGYTF
TRBJ2-3 | TRBV11-3 | CASSARLAGGTDTQYF
TRBJ2-7 | TRBV27 | CASSSVGGGEQYF
TRBJ1-3 | TRBV13 | CASSTWDRRTFSGNTIYF
TRBJ2-1 | TRBV29-1 | CSVDFGTRAGVSNEQFF
TRBJ2-1 | TRBV7-2 | CASSIIPGVVFYNEQFF